The 17 T cell receptor beta chains below all came from one sample that was sequenced in a study of T-cell reconstitution after alpha-beta-depleted transplantation in children. The TCRbeta library was prepared with unique molecular identifiers. TCRdb called the PCR reads again in MiXCR, with one record for every CDR3 protein. The sample records 450,000 to 600,000 distinct CDR3 sequences, 8% to 11% being singletons. The specimen comprised PBMCs, sampled before TCRalphabeta/CD19-depleted stem cell transplant. The receptors stem from a child aged 2 to 15 with inherited bone marrow failure, due to receive a stem cell transplant.

This clonotype was seen a handful of times. V gene TRBV10-3 combines with J gene TRBJ2-1; 14 positions agree with TRBD2. The length of the CDR3 is 13 residues. The germline V gene encodes CDR1 ENHRY and CDR2 SYGVKD. The V gene end was trimmed by 11 bases and the J gene end by 8 bases; junction bases not matched to a gene: 5. The CDR3, as DNA: TGTGCCTCAGGGACTAGCGGGAGAGATGAGCAGTTCTTC. Protein product: CASGTSGRDEQFF.

This clonotype has ten or more counts. The rearrangement uses TRBV7-9 and TRBJ2-1, with D perhaps TRBD2 (5 bases). CDR1 SEHNR and CDR2 FQNEAQ come from the germline V gene (reference sequence). CDR3 length: 13 residues. V gave up 7 bases and J gave up 7 bases, with 14 bases separating them. CDR3 DNA: TGTGCCAGCACCCGGACTCCGCCAAATGAGCAGTTCTTC. Its translation is CASTRTPPNEQFF.

The V gene is TRBV23-1, the J gene TRBJ1-5, with TRBD1 matching over 8 bases. TRBV23-1 counts as an open reading frame of uncertain function. The CDR3 is made up of 15 amino acids. The V and J ends lost 4 bases and 7 bases, in that order; junction bases with no gene match: 9. DNA of the CDR3: TGCGCCAGCAGTCGATTTGGACAGGGAAAGCAGCCCCAGCATTTT. Its protein is CASSRFGQGKQPQHF.

The chain combines TRBV24-1 with TRBJ2-1; no clear D gene. V was cut by 3 bases and J by 12 bases, with 11 bases left in between. Germline V gives CDR1 KGHDR, CDR2 SFDVKD. The CDR3 has 12 residues. In DNA, the CDR3 is TGTGCCACCAGTGATGTTTTGGAAGGGCAGTTCTTC. Translation gives CATSDVLEGQFF.

As to this clonotype: Just one base apart from a much larger clone, this may be a read error. The chain has TRBV4-1 and TRBJ2-1; no clear D gene. With 1 base removed from V and 8 bases from J, the gap between germline ends came to 6 bases. CDR1 and CDR2 (germline): MGHRA, YSYEKL. The CDR3 is made up of 12 amino acids. This CDR3 reads CASSQVSYEQFF. The CDR3 DNA reads TGCGCCAGCAGCCAAGTTTCGTATGAGCAGTTCTTC.

Many counts were recorded for this clonotype. This rearrangement joins TRBV21-1 to TRBJ2-1; whether TRBD2, the table's D call, matches the DNA was not checked. TRBV21-1 is shown as a pseudogene. CDR3 length: 15 amino acids. Written as DNA, the CDR3 is TGTGCCAGCAGCGGCCAGCGGTTTACCTACAATGAGCAGTTCTTC. This sequence encodes CASSGQRFTYNEQFF.

This clonotype has at least ten counts. The rearrangement uses TRBV7-8 and TRBJ2-3; 10 positions match TRBD2. The germline V gene has CDR1 SGHVS and CDR2 FQNEAQ. CDR3 length: 17 amino acids. The junction had 8 bases not matched to a gene; V was cut back by 5 bases and J by 0 bases. CDR3 sequence reads: CASSPLLAGPSTDTQYF. The DNA for the CDR3 is TGTGCCAGCAGCCCACTACTAGCGGGACCTAGCACAGATACGCAGTATTTT.

Ten or more counts support this clonotype. The chain links TRBV20-1 to TRBJ2-5; D is ambiguous. This CDR3 contains 13 residues. Germline loops: CDR1 DFQATT, CDR2 SNEGSKA (reference sequence). The ends were cut back, 6 bases at V and 4 bases at J, with 15 bases in the middle. CDR3 residues: CSAPPRGLETQYF. CDR3 DNA sequence: TGCAGTGCCCCCCCCCGCGGCCTAGAGACCCAGTACTTC.

There are many counts of this clonotype. CDR3 bases: TGCGCCAGCAGCCCCTGGGGGCTGGAAGAGACCCAGTACTTC. This encodes CASSPWGLEETQYF. This chain joins TRBV5-1 and TRBJ2-5; the D gene is possibly TRBD1 (6 bases). The length of the CDR3 is 14 residues. From germline, CDR1 is SGHRS and CDR2 YFSETQ. Trimming shortened V by 4 bases and J by 3 bases, and 13 bases separated the two germline ends.

A word on this clonotype: A much bigger clone sits one base away, suggesting this may be a read error. CDR3 in DNA: TGTGCCAGCAGCTTAGAACTTCCAGGGACTGAAGCTTTCTTT. Its protein is CASSLELPGTEAFF. The genes are TRBV11-2 and TRBJ1-1, with a possible D match to TRBD1 (5 bases). The germline V gene encodes CDR1 SGHAT and CDR2 FQNNGV. Trimming left V 0 bases short and J 5 bases short, with 10 bases between. The CDR3 runs to 14 residues.

A few counts support this clonotype. V gene TRBV20-1 combines with J gene TRBJ2-1, with 9 bases that match TRBD2. This CDR3 spans 14 amino acids. J gave up 10 bases and V 7 bases, and 14 bases lay outside the gene matches. Per germline, CDR1 DFQATT and CDR2 SNEGSKA (reference sequence). In DNA, the CDR3 is TGCAGTGTCAATTCAGTAGCGGGAGTCAACGAGCAGTTCTTC. Amino acids: CSVNSVAGVNEQFF.

This clonotype was seen ten or more times. This chain connects TRBV20-1 to TRBJ1-5, with unresolved D. The CDR3 contains 18 residues. The germline V gene has CDR1 DFQATT and CDR2 SNEGSKA (reference sequence). Trimming stripped 0 bases from V and 0 bases from J, with 18 bases between. Here the CDR3 reads CSARDSGVGQYSNQPQHF. CDR3 nucleotide sequence: TGCAGTGCTAGAGATTCCGGGGTTGGGCAATATAGCAATCAGCCCCAGCATTTT.

This clonotype was seen more than once but under ten times. V is TRBV23-1 and J is TRBJ2-4, with D perhaps being TRBD1 or TRBD2 (5 bases each). TRBV23-1 is an open reading frame, and its role is uncertain. The CDR3 spans 19 residues. The ends were cut back, 7 bases at V and 3 bases at J, with 28 bases in the middle. The DNA for the CDR3 is TGCGCCAGCAATTCTAAGGGGTACCGGACCGGGGTAGACAAAAACATTCAGTACTTC. Protein: CASNSKGYRTGVDKNIQYF.

Ten or more counts support this clonotype. J is TRBJ1-1 and V is TRBV6-2 or TRBV6-3; weak D call: TRBD1 (6 bases). The V and J ends lost 0 bases and 6 bases respectively, with 11 bases between them. The germline gives CDR1 MNHEY, CDR2 SVGEGT. The CDR3 length is 14 residues. CDR3 sequence reads: CASSYSPQGSEAFF. For the CDR3, the DNA is TGTGCCAGCAGTTACTCCCCACAGGGCTCTGAAGCTTTCTTT.

In regard to this clonotype: A much larger clonotype is one base distant, so this may be a read error. The chain is built from TRBV15 and TRBJ2-3; TRBD1 matches at 7 bases. The J call could be wrong; TRBJ1-5 is a better fit for the DNA end. Germline CDR1 LNHNV, CDR2 YYDKDF (reference sequence). The CDR3 runs to 13 residues. The chain's CDR3 is CATSVNRGDTQHF. CDR3 bases: TGTGCCACCAGCGTCAACAGGGGAGATACGCAGCATTTT.

This chain connects TRBV5-1 to TRBJ1-1; 7 bases line up with TRBD1. Germline lookup yields CDR1 SGHRS and CDR2 YFSETQ. This CDR3 is built from 13 residues. The V gene end was trimmed by 3 bases and the J gene end by 10 bases; junction bases not matched to a gene: 9. The CDR3 nucleotides read TGCGCCAGCAGCTCAGGAGACAGGGAACGAGCTTTCTTT. Amino acids: CASSSGDRERAFF.

The chain joins TRBV5-4 to TRBJ2-1, with 7 bases aligning to TRBD2. V trimming: 4 bases; J trimming: 5 bases; junction bases outside the gene matches: 18. Germline V gene lookup returns CDR1 SGHNT and CDR2 YYREEE (reference sequence). The length of the CDR3 is 18 residues. The CDR3 protein is CASSPVRLASKPNNEQFF. CDR3 nucleotides: TGTGCCAGCAGCCCTGTCAGACTAGCCAGCAAGCCTAACAATGAGCAGTTCTTC.